Included here is one T cell receptor beta chain sequence, with context. This clone was observed a single time. It has no known antigen specificity. Base qualities are not at hand, and no much larger clone is one base apart. To be included, a participant needed at least one PBMC sample from before ART initiation plus at least two post-ART samples. Every participant with HIV received treatment in the United States of America. Before DNA extraction, cryopreserved samples of 1-10 million PBMC were thawed and then washed. At the time of the earliest PBMC sample for each participant with HIV, ages ranged from roughly 23 to 60 years. Per participant, PBMC samples came from 1-4 timepoints prior to ART initiation and 2-8 timepoints following ART initiation, for a median of 7 samples. Serial HIV viral load, CD4+ T-cell count, ART history and demographic data were obtained for every participant. Genomic DNA was extracted from unsorted PBMC with a Qiagen kit on a QIAcube, processed in batches of 12 samples.

Sequencing of the TRB variable region was done with the immunoSEQ hsTCRB v3.0 assay at survey level resolution. A depth of about 40,000-50,000 T-cell genomes per sample was targeted for TRB sequencing. Pooled TRB libraries were sequenced on an Illumina MiSeq with a v3 150-cycle kit. As for the authors' bioinformatics: Repertoire analysis was run in R within a reproducible Nextflow workflow that covered QC, data transformation and analysis. LymphoSeq2, an R package for AIRR-Seq data exploration, was used to implement custom analyses. A few samples that yielded fewer than 5000 total TRB sequences were excluded, so that approximately 170 HIV repertoires were analyzed. Of the roughly 180 retained HIV repertoires, about 60 were collected before and 120 to 130 after ART initiation. Each repertoire was downsampled to 5000 TRB nucleotide sequences, and summary statistics were averaged across 100 downsampling iterations. TRB sequences were retained for analysis only if CDR3 regions of at least seven amino acids were present. Two measures captured diversity: a Shannon entropy-derived clonality score and the Gini coefficient. Repertoire networks linked the top 5000 CDR3 amino acid sequences whenever two sequences differed by an edit distance of one. Antigen specificity groups and MHC restriction were predicted for TRB CDR3 amino acid sequences with GLIPH2. Known CMV, EBV, HIV or tissue antigen associations were flagged by matching CDR3 amino acid sequences against VDJdb and McPAS-TCR. Pre-ART, post-ART and control groups were compared with Wilcoxon signed-rank tests and Holm-Bonferroni correction. TCRdb holds this immuneACCESS table with in-frame rearrangements only. Some clones are missing; in checked studies, unresolved V genes explain under half, and the rest has no known cause. V, J and clone size are taken as reported in that table, and D and trimming were inferred from the DNA itself. This sample has approximately 17,000 clones in its table, and 60% to 80% of those were observed once. Approximately 15% of the sample is held by the ten biggest clonotypes.

This specimen comes from a study of long-term antiretroviral therapy in people with HIV (dated by TCRdb to 2022 to 2024). A note on the overall study: The earliest samples were collected about a decade before the 2015 WHO recommendation for immediate ART, when ART was typically delayed until CD4 counts fell. Whether ART initiation and durable HIV suppression were associated with changes in peripheral blood TRB repertoire composition and diversity was tested in a retrospective serial study. A total of roughly 200 cryopreserved PBMC samples were contributed to the cohort by 30 adults with confirmed HIV infection, with samples collected serially over a mean of approximately six years (range 1-12). Of the approximately 30 participants with HIV, about a dozen were female. No cross-contamination during QIAcube processing was shown when test extractions of a monoclonal T-cell line were performed alongside 25 to 35 polyclonal samples. What the study reported, not specific to this receptor: CDR3 length ranges in HIV repertoires were narrower than in controls, and network structure suggested an antigen-experienced repertoire with only a slight naive shift after ART. A significant increase in TRB diversity was found to be associated with ART initiation, although TRB diversity was observed to remain significantly below that of transplant donor controls even after long-term ART. Limited PBMC availability meant only the TCR beta chain was sequenced, without alpha chain pairing. No data were available on ART adherence, viral resistance or therapy changes, limiting inferences about post-ART repertoire changes. Expanded TRB clones identified before ART initiation dominated the repertoire at all time points, although this dominance fluctuated and declined in many PLHIV after ART. The samples were dated from about 2003 to 2018, and the ART regimens that were used may be less effective than current ART regimens. Because cell numbers in pre-ART samples were limited, unsorted PBMC were profiled instead of sorted CD4+ and CD8+ T cells.

The CDR3, from cysteine to phenylalanine, totals 15 residues. Only the CDR3 region is kept as DNA, spanning 45 bases read in frame from base 1. Reading the germline V gene gives CDR1 SGHTA and CDR2 FQGNSA. V trim: 9 bases; J trim: 6 bases; unmatched bases: 8. This material consisted of unsorted PBMCs, taken less than 2.2 years before starting antiretroviral therapy. Recombination joined TRBV7-2 with TRBJ2-1; 13 junctional bases match TRBD2. The origin of this receptor is a man in his thirties or forties with HIV. The nucleotide sequence is TGTGCCAGTACCGGACTAGCGGGGGTCAGCAATGAGCAGTTCTTC. Its product reads: CASTGLAGVSNEQFF.